This T cell receptor (beta chain) was identified during a study of CXCR3-negative and CXCR3-positive naive CD8 T cells. Study in general: TRB reads totalled about 150 million, about 1.5 +/- 0.3 million per library.

On this clonotype itself: Its antigen is unidentified.

Per the germline V gene, CDR1 is MGHDK and CDR2 is SYGVNS. This CDR3 spans 12 amino acids. 5' RACE that incorporated UMI labels was used to prepare the TRB cDNA libraries. TCRdb reanalyzed the 5' RACE reads and collapses them to one entry per CDR3 protein, without DNA. Its listing shows tens of thousands of distinct CDR3 sequences. Study-wide results and caveats: High diversity, comparable across both naive subsets, contrasted with much lower diversity in memory CD8+ cells. A higher hydrophobicity marked the TRB CDR3s of CXCR3-positive naive cells versus CXCR3-negative naive cells.

This TCR was recovered from a human donor in good health. Some clones in this sample may be carry-over from other donors' samples. Material: naive CXCR3+ CD8+ T cells from blood. Regarding subset: CD45RO-CCR7+CD27+CD95- naive CD8+ T cells expressing CXCR3 (TNR3+). The chain joins TRBV25-1 to TRBJ2-5. The CDR3: CASSEGWEAQYF.